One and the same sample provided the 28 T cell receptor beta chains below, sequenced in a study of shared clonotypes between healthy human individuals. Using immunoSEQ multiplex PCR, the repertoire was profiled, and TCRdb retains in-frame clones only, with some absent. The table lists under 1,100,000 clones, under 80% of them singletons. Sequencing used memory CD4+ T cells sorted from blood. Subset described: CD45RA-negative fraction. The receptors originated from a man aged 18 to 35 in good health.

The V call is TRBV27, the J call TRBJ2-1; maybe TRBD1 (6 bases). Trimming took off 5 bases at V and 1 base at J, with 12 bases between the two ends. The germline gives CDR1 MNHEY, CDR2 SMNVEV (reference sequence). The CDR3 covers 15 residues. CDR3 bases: TGTGCCAGCAGTGAAGACAGGTTTTCCTACAATGAGCAGTTCTTC. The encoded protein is CASSEDRFSYNEQFF.

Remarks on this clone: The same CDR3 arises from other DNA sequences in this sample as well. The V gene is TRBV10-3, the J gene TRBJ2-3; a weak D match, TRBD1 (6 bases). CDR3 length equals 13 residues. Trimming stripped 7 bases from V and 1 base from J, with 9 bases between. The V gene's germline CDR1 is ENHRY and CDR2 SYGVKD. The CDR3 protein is CAITAGGTDTQYF. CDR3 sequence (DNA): TGTGCCATCACAGCAGGGGGCACAGATACGCAGTATTTT.

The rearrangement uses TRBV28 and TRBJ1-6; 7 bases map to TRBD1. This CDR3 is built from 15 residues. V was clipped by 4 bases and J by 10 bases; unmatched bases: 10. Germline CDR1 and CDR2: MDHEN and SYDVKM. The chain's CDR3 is CASSSAGGDRSPLHF. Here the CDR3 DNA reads TGTGCCAGCAGTTCGGCAGGGGGAGATAGGTCACCCCTCCACTTT.

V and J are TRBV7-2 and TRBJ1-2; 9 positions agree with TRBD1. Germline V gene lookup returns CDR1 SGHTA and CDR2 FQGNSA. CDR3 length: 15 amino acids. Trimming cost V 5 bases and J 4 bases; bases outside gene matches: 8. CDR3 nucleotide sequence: TGTGCCAGCAGCCTTACCGGGACAGGGACCTATGGCTACACCTTC. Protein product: CASSLTGTGTYGYTF.

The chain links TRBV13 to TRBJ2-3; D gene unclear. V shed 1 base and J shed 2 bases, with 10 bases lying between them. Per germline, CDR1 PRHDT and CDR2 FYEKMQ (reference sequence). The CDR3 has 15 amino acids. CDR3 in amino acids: CASSLVGTSTDTQYF. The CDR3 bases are TGTGCCAGCAGCTTAGTGGGAACCTCCACAGATACGCAGTATTTT.

The CDR3 nucleotides read TGTGCCAGCAAAGGGAAGGGGAACACTGAAGCTTTCTTT. It encodes CASKGKGNTEAFF. This chain uses TRBV6-1 with TRBJ1-1; D unclear. The V end lost 7 bases, the J end lost 1 base, and 10 bases lay between the germline ends. CDR3 length: 13 residues. Looked up from germline, CDR1 is MNHNS and CDR2 is SASEGT.

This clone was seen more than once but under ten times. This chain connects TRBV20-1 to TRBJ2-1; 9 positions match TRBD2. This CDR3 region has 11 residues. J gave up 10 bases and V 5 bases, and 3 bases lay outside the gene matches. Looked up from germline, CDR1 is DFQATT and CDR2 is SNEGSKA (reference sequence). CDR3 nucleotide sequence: TGCAGTGCTCTGGGGACTAGCGAGCAGTTCTTC. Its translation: CSALGTSEQFF.

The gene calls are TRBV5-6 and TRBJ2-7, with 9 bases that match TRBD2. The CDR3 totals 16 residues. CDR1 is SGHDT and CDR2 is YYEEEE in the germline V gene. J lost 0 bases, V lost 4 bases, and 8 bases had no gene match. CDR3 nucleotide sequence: TGTGCCAGCAGCCCGACGGGAGCGGGAGGCTCCTACGAGCAGTACTTC. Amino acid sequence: CASSPTGAGGSYEQYF. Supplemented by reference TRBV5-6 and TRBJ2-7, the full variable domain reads DAGVTQSPTHLIKTRGQQVTLRCSPKSGHDTVSWYQQALGQGPQFIFQYYEEEERQRGNFPDRFSGHQFPNYSSELNVNALLLGDSALYLCASSPTGAGGSYEQYFGPGTRLTVT.

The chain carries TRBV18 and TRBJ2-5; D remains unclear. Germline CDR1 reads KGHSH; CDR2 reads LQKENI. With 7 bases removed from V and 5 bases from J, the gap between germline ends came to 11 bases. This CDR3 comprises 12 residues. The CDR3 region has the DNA TGTGCCAGCTGGGCCCAAGGGGAGACCCAGTACTTC. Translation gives CASWAQGETQYF.

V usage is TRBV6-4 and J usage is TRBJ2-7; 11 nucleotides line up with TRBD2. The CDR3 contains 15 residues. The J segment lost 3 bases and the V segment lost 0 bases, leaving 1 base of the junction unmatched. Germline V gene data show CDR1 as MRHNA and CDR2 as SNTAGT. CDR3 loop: CASSDSGLAVYEQYF. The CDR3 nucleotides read TGTGCCAGCAGTGACTCGGGACTAGCGGTCTACGAGCAGTACTTC.

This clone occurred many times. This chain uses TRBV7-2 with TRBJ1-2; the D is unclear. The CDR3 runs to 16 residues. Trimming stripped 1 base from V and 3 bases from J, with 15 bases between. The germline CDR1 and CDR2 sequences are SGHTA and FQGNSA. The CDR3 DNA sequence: TGTGCCAGCAGCTTAGGGGCTAATAAGCGGGACTATGGCTACACCTTC. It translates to CASSLGANKRDYGYTF.

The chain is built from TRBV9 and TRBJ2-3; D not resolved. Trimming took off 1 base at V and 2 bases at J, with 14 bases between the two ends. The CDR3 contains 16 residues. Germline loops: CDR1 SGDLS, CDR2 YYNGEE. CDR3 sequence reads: CASSVSHGYLTDTQYF. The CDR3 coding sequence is TGTGCCAGCAGCGTATCCCATGGGTATCTCACAGATACGCAGTATTTT.

CDR3 residues: CASRTGADNSPLHF. Here the CDR3 DNA reads TGTGCCAGCAGAACAGGGGCGGACAATTCACCCCTCCACTTT. The J gene is TRBJ1-6, the V gene TRBV6-5; TRBD1 agrees at 7 bases. CDR3 size: 14 residues. J lost 7 bases, V lost 6 bases, and 6 bases had no gene match. Germline CDR1 reads MNHEY; CDR2 reads SVGAGI.

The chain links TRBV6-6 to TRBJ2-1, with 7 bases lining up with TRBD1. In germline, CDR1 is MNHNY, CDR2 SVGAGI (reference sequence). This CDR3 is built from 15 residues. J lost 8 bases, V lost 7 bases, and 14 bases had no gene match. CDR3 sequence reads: CASTSTGTQGYEQFF. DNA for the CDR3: TGTGCCAGCACCTCAACGGGGACACAGGGGTATGAGCAGTTCTTC.

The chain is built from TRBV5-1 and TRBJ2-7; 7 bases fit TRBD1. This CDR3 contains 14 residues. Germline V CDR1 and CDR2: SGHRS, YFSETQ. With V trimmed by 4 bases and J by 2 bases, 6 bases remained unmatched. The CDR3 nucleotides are TGCGCCAGCAGCCCCGGACAGGTTACCTACGAGCAGTACTTC. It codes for CASSPGQVTYEQYF.

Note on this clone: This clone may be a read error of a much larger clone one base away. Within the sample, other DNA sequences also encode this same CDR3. In DNA, the CDR3 is TGTGCCAGCAGTTTAAGGAGGAACACTGAAGCTTTCTTT. Its protein is CASSLRRNTEAFF. V and J are TRBV27 and TRBJ1-1, with D unclear. This CDR3 contains 13 residues. Germline V gene sequence: CDR1 MNHEY, CDR2 SMNVEV (reference sequence). V lost 2 bases to trimming and J lost 1 base, with 5 bases between them.

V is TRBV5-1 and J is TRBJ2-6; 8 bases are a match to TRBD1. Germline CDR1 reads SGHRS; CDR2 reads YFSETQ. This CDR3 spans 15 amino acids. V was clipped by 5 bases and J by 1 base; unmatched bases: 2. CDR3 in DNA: TGCGCCAGCAGGGACAGGGAATCTGGGGCCAACGTCCTGACTTTC. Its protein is CASRDRESGANVLTF.

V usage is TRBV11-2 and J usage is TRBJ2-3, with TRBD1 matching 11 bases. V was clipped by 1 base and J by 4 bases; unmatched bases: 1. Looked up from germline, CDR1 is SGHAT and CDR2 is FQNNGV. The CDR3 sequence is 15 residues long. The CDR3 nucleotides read TGTGCCAGCAGCTTAGCGGACAGGGGGCCAGATACGCAGTATTTT. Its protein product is CASSLADRGPDTQYF.

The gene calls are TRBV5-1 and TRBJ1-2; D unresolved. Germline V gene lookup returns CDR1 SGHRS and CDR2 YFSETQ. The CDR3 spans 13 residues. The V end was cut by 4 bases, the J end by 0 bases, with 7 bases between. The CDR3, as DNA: TGCGCCAGCAGCGTCCGACCTAACTATGGCTACACCTTC. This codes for CASSVRPNYGYTF. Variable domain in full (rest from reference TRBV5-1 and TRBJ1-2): KAGVTQTPRYLIKTRGQQVTLSCSPISGHRSVSWYQQTPGQGLQFLFEYFSETQRNKGNFPGRFSGRQFSNSRSEMNVSTLELGDSALYLCASSVRPNYGYTFGSGTRLTVV.

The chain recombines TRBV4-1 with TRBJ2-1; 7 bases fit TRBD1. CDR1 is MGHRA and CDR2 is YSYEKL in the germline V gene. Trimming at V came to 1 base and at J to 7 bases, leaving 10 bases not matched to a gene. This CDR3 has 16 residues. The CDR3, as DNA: TGCGCCAGCAGCCAAGTTGGACAGGCGGCATGGAATGAGCAGTTCTTC. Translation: CASSQVGQAAWNEQFF.

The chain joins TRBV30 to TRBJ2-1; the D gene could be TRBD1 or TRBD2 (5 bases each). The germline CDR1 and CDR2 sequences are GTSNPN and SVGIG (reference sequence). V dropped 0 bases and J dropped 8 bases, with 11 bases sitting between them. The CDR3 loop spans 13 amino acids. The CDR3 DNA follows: TGTGCCTGGAGTGTACGGTGGGACGATGAGCAGTTCTTC. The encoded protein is CAWSVRWDDEQFF.

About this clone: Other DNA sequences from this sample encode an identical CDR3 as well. The DNA of the CDR3 is TGCGCCAGCAGCTTGAGCGAGACCCAGTACTTC. Protein sequence: CASSLSETQYF. V usage is TRBV5-1 and J usage is TRBJ2-5; D is unresolved. The CDR3 totals 11 residues. Trimming took 1 base from V and 5 from J, leaving 3 bases between them. The germline V gene encodes CDR1 SGHRS and CDR2 YFSETQ.

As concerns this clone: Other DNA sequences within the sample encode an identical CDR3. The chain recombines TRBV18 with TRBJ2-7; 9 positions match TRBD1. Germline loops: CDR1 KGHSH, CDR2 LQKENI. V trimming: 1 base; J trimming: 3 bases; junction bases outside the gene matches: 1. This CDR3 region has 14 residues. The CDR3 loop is CASSPRGQGYEQYF. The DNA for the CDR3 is TGTGCCAGCTCACCACGGGGACAGGGCTACGAGCAGTACTTC.

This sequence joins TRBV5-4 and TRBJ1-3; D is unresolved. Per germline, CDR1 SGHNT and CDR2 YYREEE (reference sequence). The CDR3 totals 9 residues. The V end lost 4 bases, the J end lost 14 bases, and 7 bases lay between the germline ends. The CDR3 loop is CASSHSVYF. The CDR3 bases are TGTGCCAGCAGCCACTCCGTATATTTT.

In DNA, the CDR3 is TGTGCCAGCAGTGAAGGTTGGACTGAAGCTTTCTTT. Protein: CASSEGWTEAFF. The genes are TRBV6-1 and TRBJ1-1, with D uncertain. The CDR3 runs 12 residues. V was cut by 1 base and J by 5 bases, with 5 bases left in between. Germline assignment: CDR1 MNHNS and CDR2 SASEGT.

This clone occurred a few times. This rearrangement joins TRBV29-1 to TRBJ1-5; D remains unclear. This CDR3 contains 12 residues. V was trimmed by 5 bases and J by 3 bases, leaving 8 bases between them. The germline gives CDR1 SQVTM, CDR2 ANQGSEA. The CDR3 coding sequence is TGCAGCGTTTCAGGAAACAATCAGCCCCAGCATTTT. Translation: CSVSGNNQPQHF.

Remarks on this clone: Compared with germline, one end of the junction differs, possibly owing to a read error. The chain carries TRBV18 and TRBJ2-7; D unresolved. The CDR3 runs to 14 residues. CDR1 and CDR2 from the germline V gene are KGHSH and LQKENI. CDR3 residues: CASSPPARIDEQYF. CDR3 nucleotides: TGTGCCAGCTCCCCACCCGCCAGGATCGACGAGCAGTACTTC.

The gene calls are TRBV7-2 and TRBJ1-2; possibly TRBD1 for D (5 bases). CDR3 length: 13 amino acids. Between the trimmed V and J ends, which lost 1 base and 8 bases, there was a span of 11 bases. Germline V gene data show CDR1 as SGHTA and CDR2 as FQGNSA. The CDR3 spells CASSLVGVDGYTF. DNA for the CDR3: TGTGCCAGCAGCTTAGTAGGGGTAGACGGCTACACCTTC.